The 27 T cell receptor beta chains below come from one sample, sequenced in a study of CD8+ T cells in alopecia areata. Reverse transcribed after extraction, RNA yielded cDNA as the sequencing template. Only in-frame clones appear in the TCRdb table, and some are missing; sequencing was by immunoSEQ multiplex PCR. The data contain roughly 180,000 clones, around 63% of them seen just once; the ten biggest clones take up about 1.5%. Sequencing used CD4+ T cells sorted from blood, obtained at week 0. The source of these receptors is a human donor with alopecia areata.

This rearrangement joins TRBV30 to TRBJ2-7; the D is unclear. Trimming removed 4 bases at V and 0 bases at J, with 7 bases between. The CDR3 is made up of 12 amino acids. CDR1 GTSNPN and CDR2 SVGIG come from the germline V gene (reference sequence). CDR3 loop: CAWKPASYEQYF. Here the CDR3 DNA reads TGTGCCTGGAAACCGGCCTCCTACGAGCAGTACTTC.

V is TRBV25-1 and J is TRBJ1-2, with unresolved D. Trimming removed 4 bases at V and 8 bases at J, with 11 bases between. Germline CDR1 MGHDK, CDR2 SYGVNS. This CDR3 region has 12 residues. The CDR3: CASSVGAGGYTF. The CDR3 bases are TGTGCCAGCAGTGTGGGCGCGGGGGGCTACACCTTC.

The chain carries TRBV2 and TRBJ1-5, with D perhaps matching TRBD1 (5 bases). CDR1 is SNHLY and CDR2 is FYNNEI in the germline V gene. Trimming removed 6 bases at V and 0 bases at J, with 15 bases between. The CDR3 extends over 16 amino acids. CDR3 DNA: TGTGCCAGCAGCGGTGGACAAGTTTATAGCAATCAGCCCCAGCATTTT. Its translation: CASSGGQVYSNQPQHF.

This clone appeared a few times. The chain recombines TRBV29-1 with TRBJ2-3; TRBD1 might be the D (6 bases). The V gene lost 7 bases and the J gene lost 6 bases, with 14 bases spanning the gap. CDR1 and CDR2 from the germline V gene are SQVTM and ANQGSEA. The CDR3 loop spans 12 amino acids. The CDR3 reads CSGDTIRDTQYF. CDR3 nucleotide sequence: TGCAGCGGGGACACAATAAGGGATACGCAGTATTTT.

This CDR3 is CSVEGSPSVQAFF. The CDR3 DNA sequence: TGCAGCGTCGAGGGTTCCCCGAGCGTTCAAGCTTTCTTT. The J gene is TRBJ1-1, the V gene TRBV29-1; D not certain. V was clipped by 6 bases and J by 9 bases, with 20 bases between them. Germline CDR1 is SQVTM and CDR2 is ANQGSEA. The CDR3 extends over 13 amino acids.

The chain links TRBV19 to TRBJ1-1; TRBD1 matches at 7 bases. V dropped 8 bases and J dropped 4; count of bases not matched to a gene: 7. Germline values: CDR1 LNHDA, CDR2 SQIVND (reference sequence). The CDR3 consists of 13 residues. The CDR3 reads CASSTRGGTEAFF. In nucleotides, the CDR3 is TGTGCCAGTTCTACCAGGGGGGGCACTGAAGCTTTCTTT.

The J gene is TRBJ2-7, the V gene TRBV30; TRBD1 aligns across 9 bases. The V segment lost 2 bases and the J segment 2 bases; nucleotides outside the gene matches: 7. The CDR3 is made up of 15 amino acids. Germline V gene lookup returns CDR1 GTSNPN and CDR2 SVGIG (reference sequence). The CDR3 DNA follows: TGTGCCTGGAGTCTCACTCGGACAGGGGCCTACGAGCAGTACTTC. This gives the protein CAWSLTRTGAYEQYF.

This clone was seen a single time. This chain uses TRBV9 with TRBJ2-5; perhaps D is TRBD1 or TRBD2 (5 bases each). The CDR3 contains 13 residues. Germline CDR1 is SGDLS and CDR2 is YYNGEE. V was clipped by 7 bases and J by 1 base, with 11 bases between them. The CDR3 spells CASGRGLQETQYF. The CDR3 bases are TGTGCCAGCGGCCGGGGCCTCCAAGAGACCCAGTACTTC.

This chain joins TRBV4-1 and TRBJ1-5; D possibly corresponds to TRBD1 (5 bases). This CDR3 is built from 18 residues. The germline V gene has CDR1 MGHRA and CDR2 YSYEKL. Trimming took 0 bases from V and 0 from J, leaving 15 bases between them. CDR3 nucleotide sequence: TGCGCCAGCAGCCAAGACCAGGGAGGGGATAATAGCAATCAGCCCCAGCATTTT. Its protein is CASSQDQGGDNSNQPQHF.

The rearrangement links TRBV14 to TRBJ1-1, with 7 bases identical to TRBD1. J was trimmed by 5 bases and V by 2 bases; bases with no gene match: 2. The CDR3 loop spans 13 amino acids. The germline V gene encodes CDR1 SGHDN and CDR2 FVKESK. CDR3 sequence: CASSQSGGTEAFF. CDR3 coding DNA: TGTGCCAGCAGCCAATCAGGGGGGACTGAAGCTTTCTTT.

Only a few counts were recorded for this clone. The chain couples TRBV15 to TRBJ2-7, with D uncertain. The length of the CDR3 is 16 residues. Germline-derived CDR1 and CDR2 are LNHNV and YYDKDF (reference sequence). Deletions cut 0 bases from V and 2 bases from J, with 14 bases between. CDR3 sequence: CATSREFDRAPYEQYF. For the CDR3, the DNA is TGTGCCACCAGCAGAGAATTCGACCGAGCCCCCTACGAGCAGTACTTC.

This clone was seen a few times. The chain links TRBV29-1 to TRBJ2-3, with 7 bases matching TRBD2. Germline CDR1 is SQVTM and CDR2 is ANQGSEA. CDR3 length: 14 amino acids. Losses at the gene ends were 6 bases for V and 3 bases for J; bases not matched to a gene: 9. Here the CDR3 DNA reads TGCAGCGTCCGTGGGGGGGGAAAGACAGATACGCAGTATTTT. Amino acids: CSVRGGGKTDTQYF.

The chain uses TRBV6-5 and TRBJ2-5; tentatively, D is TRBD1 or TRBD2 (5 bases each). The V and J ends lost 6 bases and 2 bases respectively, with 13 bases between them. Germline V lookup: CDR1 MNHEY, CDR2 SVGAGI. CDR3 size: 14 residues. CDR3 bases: TGTGCCAGCAGGTCCACGGGGCCGCAAGAGACCCAGTACTTC. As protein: CASRSTGPQETQYF.

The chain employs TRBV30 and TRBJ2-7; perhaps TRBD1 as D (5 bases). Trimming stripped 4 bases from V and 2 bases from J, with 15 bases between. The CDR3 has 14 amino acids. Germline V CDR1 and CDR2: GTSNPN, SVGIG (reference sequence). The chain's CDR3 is CAWTKGFRTYEQYF. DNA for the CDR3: TGTGCCTGGACCAAGGGGTTCAGGACCTACGAGCAGTACTTC.

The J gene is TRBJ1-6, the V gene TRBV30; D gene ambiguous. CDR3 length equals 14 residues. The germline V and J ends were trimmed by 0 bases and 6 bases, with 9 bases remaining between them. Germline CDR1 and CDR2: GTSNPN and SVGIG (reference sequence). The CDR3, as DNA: TGTGCCTGGAGTGTGGATTTGCGTAATTCACCCCTCCACTTT. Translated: CAWSVDLRNSPLHF.

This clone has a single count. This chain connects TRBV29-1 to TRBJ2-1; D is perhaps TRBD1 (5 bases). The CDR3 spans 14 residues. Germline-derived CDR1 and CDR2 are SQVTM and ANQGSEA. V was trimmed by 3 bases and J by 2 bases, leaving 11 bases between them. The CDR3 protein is CSVDATATYNEQFF. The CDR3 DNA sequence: TGCAGCGTTGACGCGACAGCGACCTACAATGAGCAGTTCTTC.

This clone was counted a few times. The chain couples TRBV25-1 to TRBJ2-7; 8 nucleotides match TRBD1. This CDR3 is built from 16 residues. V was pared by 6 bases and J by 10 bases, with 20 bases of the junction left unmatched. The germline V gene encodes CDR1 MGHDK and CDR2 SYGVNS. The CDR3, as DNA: TGTGCCAGCAGCTCAACCGAACCGGGACAGGCAAATTCTCAGTACTTC. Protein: CASSSTEPGQANSQYF.

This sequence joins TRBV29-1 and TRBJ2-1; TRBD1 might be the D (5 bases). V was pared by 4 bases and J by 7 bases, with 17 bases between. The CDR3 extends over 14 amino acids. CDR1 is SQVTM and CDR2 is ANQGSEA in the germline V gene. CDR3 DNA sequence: TGCAGCGTTGGTAGCAGGCTCAGGGAAAATGAGCAGTTCTTC. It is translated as CSVGSRLRENEQFF.

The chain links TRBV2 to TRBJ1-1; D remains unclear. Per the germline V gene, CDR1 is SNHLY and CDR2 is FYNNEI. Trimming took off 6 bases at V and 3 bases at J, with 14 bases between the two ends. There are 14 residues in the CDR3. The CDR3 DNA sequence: TGTGCCAGCAGGGGTGCCCCCTTGTACACTGAAGCTTTCTTT. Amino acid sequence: CASRGAPLYTEAFF.

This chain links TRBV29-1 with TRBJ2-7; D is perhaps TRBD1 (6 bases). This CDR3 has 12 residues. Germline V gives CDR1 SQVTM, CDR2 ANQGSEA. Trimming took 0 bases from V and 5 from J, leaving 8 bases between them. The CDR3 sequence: CSVEDRGHEQYF. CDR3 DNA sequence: TGCAGCGTTGAAGACAGGGGTCACGAGCAGTACTTC.

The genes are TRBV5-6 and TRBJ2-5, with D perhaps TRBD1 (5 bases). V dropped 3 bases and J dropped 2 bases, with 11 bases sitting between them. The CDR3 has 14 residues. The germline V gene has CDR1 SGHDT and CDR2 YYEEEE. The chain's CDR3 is CASSSQGNQETQYF. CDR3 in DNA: TGTGCCAGCAGCTCCCAGGGTAATCAAGAGACCCAGTACTTC.

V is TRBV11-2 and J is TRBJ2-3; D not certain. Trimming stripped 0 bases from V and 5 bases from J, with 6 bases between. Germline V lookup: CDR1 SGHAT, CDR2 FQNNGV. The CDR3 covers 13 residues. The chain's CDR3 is CASSLDLGDTQYF. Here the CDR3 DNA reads TGTGCCAGCAGCTTAGATCTAGGAGATACGCAGTATTTT.

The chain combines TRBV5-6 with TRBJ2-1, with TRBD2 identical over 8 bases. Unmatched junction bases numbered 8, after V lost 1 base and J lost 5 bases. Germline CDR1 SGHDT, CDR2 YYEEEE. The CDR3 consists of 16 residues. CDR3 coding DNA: TGTGCCAGCAGCTTGAATTCCGGGACTAGGAACAATGAGCAGTTCTTC. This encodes CASSLNSGTRNNEQFF.

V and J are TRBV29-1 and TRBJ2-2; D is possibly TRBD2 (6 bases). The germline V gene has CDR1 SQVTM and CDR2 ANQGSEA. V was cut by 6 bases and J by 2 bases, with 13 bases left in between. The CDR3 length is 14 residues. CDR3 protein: CSVSGATNTGELFF. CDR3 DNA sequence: TGCAGCGTATCGGGAGCCACAAACACCGGGGAGCTGTTTTTT.

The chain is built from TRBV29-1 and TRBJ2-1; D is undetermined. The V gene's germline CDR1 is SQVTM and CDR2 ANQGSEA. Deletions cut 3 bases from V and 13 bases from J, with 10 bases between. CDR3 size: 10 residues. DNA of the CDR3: TGCAGCGTTGACCAGAATAATCAGTTCTTC. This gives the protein CSVDQNNQFF.

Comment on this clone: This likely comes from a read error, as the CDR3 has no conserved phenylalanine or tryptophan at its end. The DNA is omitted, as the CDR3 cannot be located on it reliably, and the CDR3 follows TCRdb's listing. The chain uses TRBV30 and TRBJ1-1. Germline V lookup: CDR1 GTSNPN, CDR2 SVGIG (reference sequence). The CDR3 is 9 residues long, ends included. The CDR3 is CACPPGLLV.

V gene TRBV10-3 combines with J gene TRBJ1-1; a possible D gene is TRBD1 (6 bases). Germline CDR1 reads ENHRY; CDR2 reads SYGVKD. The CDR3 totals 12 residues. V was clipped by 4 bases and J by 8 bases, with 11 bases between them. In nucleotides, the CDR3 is TGTGCCATCAGTGTTAAACAGGGCGAAGCTTTCTTT. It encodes CAISVKQGEAFF.